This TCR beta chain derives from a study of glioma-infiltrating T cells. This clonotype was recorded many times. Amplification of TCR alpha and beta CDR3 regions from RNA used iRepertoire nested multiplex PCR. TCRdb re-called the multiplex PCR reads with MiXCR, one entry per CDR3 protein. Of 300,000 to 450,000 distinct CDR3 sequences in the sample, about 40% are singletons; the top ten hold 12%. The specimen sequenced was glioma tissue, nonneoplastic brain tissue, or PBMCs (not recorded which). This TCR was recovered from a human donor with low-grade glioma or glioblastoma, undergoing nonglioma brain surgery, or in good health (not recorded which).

The CDR3 DNA reads TGTGCCAGCAGTAGACATGGACAGGCGGCTAGCAATCAGCCCCAGCATTTT. Translation: CASSRHGQAASNQPQHF. The V call is TRBV28, the J call TRBJ1-5; 7 nucleotides align to TRBD1. The CDR3 is 17 residues long. CDR1 is MDHEN, CDR2 SYDVKM, per germline. V dropped 5 bases and J dropped 0; count of bases not matched to a gene: 10.